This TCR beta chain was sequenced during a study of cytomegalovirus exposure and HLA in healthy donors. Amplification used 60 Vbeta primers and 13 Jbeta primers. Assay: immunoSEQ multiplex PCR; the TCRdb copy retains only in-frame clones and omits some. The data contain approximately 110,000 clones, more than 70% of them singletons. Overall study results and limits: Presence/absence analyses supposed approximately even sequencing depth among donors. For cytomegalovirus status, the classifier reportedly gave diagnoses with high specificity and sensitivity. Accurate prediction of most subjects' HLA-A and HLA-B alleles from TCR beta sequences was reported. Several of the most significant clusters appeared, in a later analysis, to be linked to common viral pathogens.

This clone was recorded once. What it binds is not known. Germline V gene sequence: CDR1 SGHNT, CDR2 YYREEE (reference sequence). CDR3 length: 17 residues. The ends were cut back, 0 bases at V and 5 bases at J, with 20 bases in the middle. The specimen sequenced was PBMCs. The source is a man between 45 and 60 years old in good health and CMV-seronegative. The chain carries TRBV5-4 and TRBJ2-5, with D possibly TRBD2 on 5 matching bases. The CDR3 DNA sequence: TGTGCCAGCAGCTTGGGAGGGATCGGCCCTATCGGGGAGACCCAGTACTTC. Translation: CASSLGGIGPIGETQYF.